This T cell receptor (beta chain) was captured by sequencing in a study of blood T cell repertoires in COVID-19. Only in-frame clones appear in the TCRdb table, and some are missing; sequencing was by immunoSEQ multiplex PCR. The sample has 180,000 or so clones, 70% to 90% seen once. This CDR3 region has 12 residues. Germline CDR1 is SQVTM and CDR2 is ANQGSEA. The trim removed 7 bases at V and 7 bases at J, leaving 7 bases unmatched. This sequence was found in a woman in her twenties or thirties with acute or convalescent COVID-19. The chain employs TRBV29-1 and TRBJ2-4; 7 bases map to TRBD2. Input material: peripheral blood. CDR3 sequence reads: CSGRDYGNIQYF. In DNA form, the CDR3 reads TGCAGCGGCCGGGACTATGGGAACATTCAGTACTTC.